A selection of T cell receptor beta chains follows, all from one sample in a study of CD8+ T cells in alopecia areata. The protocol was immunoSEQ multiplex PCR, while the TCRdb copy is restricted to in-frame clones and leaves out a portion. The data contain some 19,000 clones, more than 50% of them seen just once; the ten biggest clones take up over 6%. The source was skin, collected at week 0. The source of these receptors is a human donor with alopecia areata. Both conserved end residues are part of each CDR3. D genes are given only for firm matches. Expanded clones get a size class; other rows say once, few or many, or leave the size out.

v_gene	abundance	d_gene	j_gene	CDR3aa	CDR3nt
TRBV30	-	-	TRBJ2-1	CAWSVLGSSYNEQFF	TGTGCCTGGAGTGTACTTGGGAGCTCCTACAATGAGCAGTTCTTC
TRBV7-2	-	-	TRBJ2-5	CASSLSRASVETQYF	TGTGCCAGCAGCTTATCTCGGGCCTCGGTAGAGACCCAGTACTTC
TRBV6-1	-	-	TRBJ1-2	CASSEGSPNYGYTF	TGTGCCAGCAGTGAGGGGAGCCCTAACTATGGCTACACCTTC
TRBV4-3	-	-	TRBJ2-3	CASSQDTTGTDTQYF	TGCGCCAGCAGCCAAGATACTACCGGCACAGATACGCAGTATTTT
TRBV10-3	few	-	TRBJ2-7	CAINRAETSYEQYF	TGTGCCATCAACCGGGCAGAAACCTCCTACGAGCAGTACTTC
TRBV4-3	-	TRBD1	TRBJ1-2	CASSPREGAPYGYTF	TGCGCCAGCAGCCCCCGTGAGGGGGCACCCTATGGCTACACCTTC
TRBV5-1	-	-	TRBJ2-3	CASSLGQVDSDTQYF	TGCGCCAGCAGCTTGGGGCAGGTGGATTCAGATACGCAGTATTTT
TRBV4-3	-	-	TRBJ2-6	CASSQQTGHGANVLTF	TGCGCCAGCAGCCAACAAACAGGTCACGGGGCCAACGTCCTGACTTTC
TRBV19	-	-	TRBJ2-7	CASSIDLYTAVEQYF	TGTGCCAGTAGTATAGATCTTTATACCGCGGTCGAGCAGTACTTC
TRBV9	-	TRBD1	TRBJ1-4	CASSSADRGNEKLFF	TGTGCCAGCAGCTCAGCTGACAGGGGTAATGAAAAACTGTTTTTT
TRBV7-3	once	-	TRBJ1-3	CASSLMGDSGNTIYF	TGTGCCAGCAGCTTAATGGGAGACTCTGGAAACACCATATATTTT
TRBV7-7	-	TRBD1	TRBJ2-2	CASSSTGGTGELFF	TGTGCCAGCAGTTCGACAGGGGGCACCGGGGAGCTGTTTTTT
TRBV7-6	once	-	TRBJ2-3	CASSSDSGTQYF	TGTGCCAGCAGCTCGGACTCCGGTACGCAGTATTTT
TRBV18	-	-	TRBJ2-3	CASSPRRSGALSTDTQYF	TGTGCCAGCTCACCACGGCGATCAGGGGCCCTCTCCACAGATACGCAGTATTTT
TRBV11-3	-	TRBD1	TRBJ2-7	CASSLEKTGGNYEQYF	TGTGCCAGCAGCTTAGAGAAGACAGGGGGTAACTACGAGCAGTACTTC
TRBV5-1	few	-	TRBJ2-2	CASRSTGELFF	TGCGCCAGCCGGAGCACCGGGGAGCTGTTTTTT
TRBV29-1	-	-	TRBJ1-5	CSVEDGGGQPQHF	TGCAGCGTTGAAGACGGGGGAGGTCAGCCCCAGCATTTT
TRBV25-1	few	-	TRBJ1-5	CASHTRPQHF	TGTGCCAGTCACACCAGACCCCAGCATTTT
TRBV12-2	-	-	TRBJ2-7	CASRLEGTFPPYEQYF	TGTGCAAGTCGCTTGGAAGGGACTTTCCCTCCCTACGAGCAGTACTTC
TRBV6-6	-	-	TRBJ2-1	CASRPPEGRDEQFF	TGTGCCAGCAGACCCCCAGAGGGCCGGGATGAGCAGTTCTTC
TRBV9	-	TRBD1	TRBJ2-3	CASSAGQATDTQYF	TGTGCCAGCAGCGCTGGACAGGCCACAGATACGCAGTATTTT
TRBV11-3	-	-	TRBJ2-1	CASSLPGVAEQFF	TGTGCCAGCAGCTTACCGGGGGTGGCTGAGCAGTTCTTC
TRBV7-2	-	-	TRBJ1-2	CASSLDEAGYTF	TGTGCCAGCAGCTTAGATGAAGCTGGCTACACCTTC
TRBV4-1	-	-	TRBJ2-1	CASSQPGRSYNEQFF	TGCGCCAGCAGCCAGCCCGGCCGCTCCTACAATGAGCAGTTCTTC
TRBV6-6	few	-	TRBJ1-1	CASREVGNTEAFF	TGTGCCAGCAGGGAGGTTGGGAACACTGAAGCTTTCTTT
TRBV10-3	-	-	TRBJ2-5	CAIRGQETQYF	TGTGCCATCAGGGGTCAAGAGACCCAGTACTTC
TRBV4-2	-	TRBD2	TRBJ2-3	CASSLSPGLGTDTQYF	TGTGCCAGCAGCCTCTCCCCGGGACTAGGCACAGATACGCAGTATTTT
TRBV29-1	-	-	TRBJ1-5	CSVGQGFNQPQHF	TGCAGCGTTGGCCAGGGTTTCAATCAGCCCCAGCATTTT
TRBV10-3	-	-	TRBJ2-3	CAISESIGQRGLSTDTQYF	TGTGCCATCAGTGAGTCGATCGGGCAAAGGGGCCTTAGCACAGATACGCAGTATTTT
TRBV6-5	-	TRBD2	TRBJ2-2	CASRPSGAGELFF	TGTGCCAGCAGGCCTAGCGGGGCCGGGGAGCTGTTTTTT
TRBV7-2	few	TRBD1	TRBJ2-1	CASSAMRTGVGSSYNEQFF	TGTGCCAGCAGCGCAATGCGGACAGGGGTCGGGAGCTCCTACAATGAGCAGTTCTTC
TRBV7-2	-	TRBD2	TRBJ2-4	CASSSTSGGTGQYF	TGTGCCAGCAGCTCGACTAGCGGGGGGACGGGTCAGTACTTC
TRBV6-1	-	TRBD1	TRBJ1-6	CASSSTDRGTPLHF	TGTGCCAGCAGCTCAACCGACAGGGGAACACCCCTCCACTTT
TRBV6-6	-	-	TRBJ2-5	CASSYSYSGETQYF	TGTGCCAGCAGTTACTCGTACTCGGGAGAGACCCAGTACTTC
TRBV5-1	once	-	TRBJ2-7	CASAPSDGALSYEQYF	TGCGCCAGCGCTCCTTCCGACGGGGCCCTCTCCTACGAGCAGTACTTC
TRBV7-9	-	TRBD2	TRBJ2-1	CASSPSGGLYNEQFF	TGTGCCAGCAGCCCCAGCGGGGGCCTTTACAATGAGCAGTTCTTC
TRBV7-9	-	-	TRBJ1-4	CASSLGGVFNEKLFF	TGTGCCAGCAGCTTAGGAGGTGTCTTTAATGAAAAACTGTTTTTT
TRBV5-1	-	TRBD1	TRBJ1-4	CASSFGAGGDEKLFF	TGCGCCAGCAGCTTTGGGGCAGGGGGCGATGAAAAACTGTTTTTT
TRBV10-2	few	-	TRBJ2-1	CASSFTGRNEQFF	TGCGCCAGCAGTTTTACAGGGAGGAATGAGCAGTTCTTC
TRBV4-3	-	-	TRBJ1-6	CASSRVTGSPLHF	TGCGCCAGCAGCCGAGTCACCGGTTCACCCCTCCACTTT
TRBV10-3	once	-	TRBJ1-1	CAISESRGAYTEAFF	TGTGCCATCAGTGAGTCGAGGGGGGCTTACACTGAAGCTTTCTTT
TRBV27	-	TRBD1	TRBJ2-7	CASSSITGASNYEQYF	TGTGCCAGCAGTTCCATAACAGGGGCGAGCAACTACGAGCAGTACTTC
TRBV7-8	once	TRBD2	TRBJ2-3	CASSYGGAADTQYF	TGTGCCAGCAGTTACGGGGGGGCGGCAGATACGCAGTATTTT
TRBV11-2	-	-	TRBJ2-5	CASRGAVGEETQYF	TGTGCCAGCAGAGGGGCTGTCGGGGAAGAGACCCAGTACTTC
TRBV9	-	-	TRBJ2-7	CASSIAMGQAYEQYF	TGTGCCAGCAGTATTGCTATGGGGCAAGCCTACGAGCAGTACTTC
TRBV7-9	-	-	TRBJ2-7	CASSRTVAWSGEQYF	TGTGCCAGCAGCCGGACGGTAGCCTGGTCGGGCGAGCAGTACTTC
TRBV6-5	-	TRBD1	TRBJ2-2	CASSWTGTGELFF	TGTGCCAGCAGTTGGACAGGCACCGGGGAGCTGTTTTTT
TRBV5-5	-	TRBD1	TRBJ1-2	CASSLGPGGRHGYTF	TGTGCCAGCAGCTTGGGACCAGGGGGTCGACATGGCTACACCTTC
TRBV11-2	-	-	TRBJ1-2	CASSFIKQSLYGYTF	TGTGCCAGCAGCTTCATAAAACAGTCGCTCTATGGCTACACCTTC
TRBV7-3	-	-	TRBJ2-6	CASSLRQVGSGANVLTF	TGTGCCAGCAGCTTAAGGCAGGTCGGCTCTGGGGCCAACGTCCTGACTTTC
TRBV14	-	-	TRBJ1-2	CASSQGGETNYGYTF	TGTGCCAGCAGCCAAGGCGGCGAAACTAACTATGGCTACACCTTC
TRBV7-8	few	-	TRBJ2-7	CASSSQAYEQYF	TGTGCCAGCAGCTCGCAGGCCTACGAGCAGTACTTC
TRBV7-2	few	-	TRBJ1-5	CASSWVGGQPQHF	TGTGCCAGCAGCTGGGTGGGGGGCCAGCCCCAGCATTTT
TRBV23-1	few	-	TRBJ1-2	CASSPSRRQWWGYGYTF	TGCGCCAGCAGTCCGTCGAGGAGACAGTGGTGGGGCTATGGCTACACCTTC
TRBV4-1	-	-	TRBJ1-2	CASSQDGSGRTANYGYTF	TGCGCCAGCAGCCAAGATGGGAGTGGCAGGACCGCTAACTATGGCTACACCTTC
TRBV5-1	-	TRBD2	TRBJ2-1	CASSSAPRGGAYNEQFF	TGCGCCAGCAGCTCGGCCCCGCGCGGGGGGGCCTACAATGAGCAGTTCTTC
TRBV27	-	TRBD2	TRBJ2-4	CASRQLGGAKNIQYF	TGTGCCAGCAGGCAGCTCGGGGGGGCCAAAAACATTCAGTACTTC
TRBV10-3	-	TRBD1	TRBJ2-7	CAISESRDRGRYEQYF	TGTGCCATCAGTGAGTCAAGGGACAGGGGGCGGTACGAGCAGTACTTC